One and the same sample provided the 7 T cell receptor beta chains below, sequenced in a study of T-cell reconstitution after alpha-beta-depleted transplantation in children. As it was prepared, the TCRbeta library received unique molecular identifiers. Each CDR3 protein is one row after TCRdb ran MiXCR on the PCR reads. The table shows 25,000 or so distinct CDR3 sequences, with 15% to 20% occurring only once. Material: PBMCs, mostly from graft donor cells, obtained 60 days after TCRalphabeta/CD19-depleted stem cell transplant. The receptors were gathered from a male patient between 2 and 15 years old who had a stem cell transplant for acute lymphoblastic leukemia, so the T cells may come from the graft donor.

This clonotype has a count of ten or more. The V and J genes are TRBV7-9 and TRBJ2-3; either TRBD1 or TRBD2 may supply D (5 bases each). CDR3 size: 14 residues. Trimming took off 2 bases at V and 6 bases at J, with 12 bases between the two ends. Germline loops: CDR1 SEHNR, CDR2 FQNEAQ (reference sequence). As DNA, the CDR3 is TGTGCCAGCAGCTTAACGAGGGCAGGGGATACGCAGTATTTT. Translating gives CASSLTRAGDTQYF.

This chain joins TRBV9 and TRBJ2-2; TRBD1 aligns across 8 bases. V dropped 0 bases and J dropped 4; count of bases not matched to a gene: 5. The CDR3 length is 16 residues. Germline values: CDR1 SGDLS, CDR2 YYNGEE. The CDR3 nucleotides are TGTGCCAGCAGCGTAGCCCAGGGGGCACTCACCGGGGAGCTGTTTTTT. Translating it yields CASSVAQGALTGELFF. Filled out from reference TRBV9 and TRBJ2-2, the complete variable domain reads DSGVTQTPKHLITATGQRVTLRCSPRSGDLSVYWYQQSLDQGLQFLIQYYNGEERAKGNILERFSAQQFPDLHSELNLSSLELGDSALYFCASSVAQGALTGELFFGEGSRLTVL.

J is TRBJ2-1 and V is TRBV20-1, with D perhaps given as TRBD1 or TRBD2 (5 bases each). Germline CDR1 is DFQATT and CDR2 is SNEGSKA (reference sequence). The CDR3 totals 13 residues. V lost 6 bases, J lost 0 bases, and 9 bases lay in between. This CDR3 reads CSAWGFSYNEQFF. The CDR3 DNA reads TGCAGTGCGTGGGGGTTCTCCTACAATGAGCAGTTCTTC.

V gene TRBV28 combines with J gene TRBJ2-5; 14 bases are a match to TRBD2. The CDR3 sequence is 19 residues long. V lost 6 bases to trimming and J lost 4 bases; unmatched junction nucleotides: 16. In germline, CDR1 is MDHEN, CDR2 SYDVKM. The chain's CDR3 is CASSRPPGLAGVELETQYF. In DNA, the CDR3 is TGTGCCAGCAGCAGACCTCCGGGACTAGCGGGAGTGGAGTTAGAGACCCAGTACTTC.

This clonotype has ten or more counts. The chain joins TRBV7-6 to TRBJ1-1; D uncertain. The ends were cut back, 2 bases at V and 2 bases at J, with 9 bases in the middle. The CDR3 spans 14 residues. Germline CDR1 and CDR2: SGHVS and FNYEAQ. The CDR3 is CASSLIWTNTEAFF. CDR3 coding DNA: TGTGCCAGCAGCTTAATCTGGACCAACACTGAAGCTTTCTTT.

The chain is built from TRBV11-2 and TRBJ2-3, with TRBD2 as a possible D gene (6 bases). Trimming shortened V by 5 bases and J by 2 bases, and 14 bases separated the two germline ends. The CDR3 covers 15 residues. The germline CDR1 and CDR2 sequences are SGHAT and FQNNGV. This chain's CDR3 is CASSPRASATDTQYF. The CDR3 nucleotides read TGTGCCAGCAGCCCTAGGGCTAGCGCCACAGATACGCAGTATTTT.

Only one count was recorded for this clonotype. The rearrangement joins TRBV7-7 to TRBJ2-1; no clear D gene. Germline loops: CDR1 SSHAT, CDR2 FNYEAQ (reference sequence). V dropped 2 bases and J dropped 8 bases, with 10 bases sitting between them. The CDR3 spans 13 residues. The CDR3 spells CASSLQRFDEQFF. The CDR3 nucleotides read TGTGCCAGCAGCTTACAAAGGTTCGATGAGCAGTTCTTC.